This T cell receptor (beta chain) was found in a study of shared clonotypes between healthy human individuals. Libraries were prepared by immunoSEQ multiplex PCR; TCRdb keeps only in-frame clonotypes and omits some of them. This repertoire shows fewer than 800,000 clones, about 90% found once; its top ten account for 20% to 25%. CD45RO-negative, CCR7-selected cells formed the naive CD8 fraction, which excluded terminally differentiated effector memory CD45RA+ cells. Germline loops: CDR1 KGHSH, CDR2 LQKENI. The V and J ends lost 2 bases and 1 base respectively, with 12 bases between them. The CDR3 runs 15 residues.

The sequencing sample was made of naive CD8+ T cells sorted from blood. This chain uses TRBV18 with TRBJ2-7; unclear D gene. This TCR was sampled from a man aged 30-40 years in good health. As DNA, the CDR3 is TGTGCCAGCTCACCAACCCGGGTAGAGTCCTACGAGCAGTACTTC. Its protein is CASSPTRVESYEQYF.